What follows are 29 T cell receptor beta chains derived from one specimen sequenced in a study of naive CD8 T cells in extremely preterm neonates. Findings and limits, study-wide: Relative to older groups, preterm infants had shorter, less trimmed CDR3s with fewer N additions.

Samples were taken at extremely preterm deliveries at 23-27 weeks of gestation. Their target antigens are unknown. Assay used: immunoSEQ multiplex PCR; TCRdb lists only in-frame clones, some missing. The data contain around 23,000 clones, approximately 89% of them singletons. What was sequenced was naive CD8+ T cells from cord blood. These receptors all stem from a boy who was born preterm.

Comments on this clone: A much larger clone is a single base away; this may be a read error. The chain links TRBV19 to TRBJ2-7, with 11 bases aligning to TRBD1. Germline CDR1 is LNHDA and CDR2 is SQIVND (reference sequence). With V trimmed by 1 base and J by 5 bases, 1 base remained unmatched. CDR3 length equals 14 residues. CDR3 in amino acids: CASSIGTGGDEQYF. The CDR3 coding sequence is TGTGCCAGTAGTATAGGGACAGGGGGCGACGAGCAGTACTTC.

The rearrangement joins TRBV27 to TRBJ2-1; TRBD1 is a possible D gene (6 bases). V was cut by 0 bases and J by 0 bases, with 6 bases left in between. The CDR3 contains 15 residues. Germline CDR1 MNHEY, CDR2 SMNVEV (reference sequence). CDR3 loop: CASSLSGHSYNEQFF. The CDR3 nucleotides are TGTGCCAGCAGTTTATCGGGACACTCCTACAATGAGCAGTTCTTC.

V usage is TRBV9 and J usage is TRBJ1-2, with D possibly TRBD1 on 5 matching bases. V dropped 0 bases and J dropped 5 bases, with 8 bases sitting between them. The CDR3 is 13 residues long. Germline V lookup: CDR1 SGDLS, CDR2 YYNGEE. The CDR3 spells CASSVAEGYGYTF. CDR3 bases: TGTGCCAGCAGCGTAGCTGAGGGGTATGGCTACACCTTC.

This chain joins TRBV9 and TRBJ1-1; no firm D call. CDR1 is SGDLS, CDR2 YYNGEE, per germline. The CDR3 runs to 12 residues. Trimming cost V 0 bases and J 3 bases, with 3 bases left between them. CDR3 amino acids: CASSVGHTEAFF. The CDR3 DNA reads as TGTGCCAGCAGCGTAGGACACACTGAAGCTTTCTTT.

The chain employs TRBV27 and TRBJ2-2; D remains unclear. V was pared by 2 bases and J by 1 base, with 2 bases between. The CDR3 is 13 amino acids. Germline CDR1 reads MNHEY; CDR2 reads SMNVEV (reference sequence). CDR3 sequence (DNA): TGTGCCAGCAGTTTAGGGAACACCGGGGAGCTGTTTTTT. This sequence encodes CASSLGNTGELFF.

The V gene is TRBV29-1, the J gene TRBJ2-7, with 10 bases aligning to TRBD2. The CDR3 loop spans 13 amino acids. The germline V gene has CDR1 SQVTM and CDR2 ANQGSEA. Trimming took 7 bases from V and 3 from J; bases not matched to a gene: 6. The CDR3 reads CSASGGEDYEQYF. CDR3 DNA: TGCAGCGCTAGCGGGGGAGAAGACTACGAGCAGTACTTC.

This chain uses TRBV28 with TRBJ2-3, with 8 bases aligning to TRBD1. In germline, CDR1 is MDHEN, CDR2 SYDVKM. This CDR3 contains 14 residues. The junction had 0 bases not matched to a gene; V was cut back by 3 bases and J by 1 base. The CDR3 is CASSLTGGTDTQYF. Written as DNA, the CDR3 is TGTGCCAGCAGTTTGACAGGGGGCACAGATACGCAGTATTTT.

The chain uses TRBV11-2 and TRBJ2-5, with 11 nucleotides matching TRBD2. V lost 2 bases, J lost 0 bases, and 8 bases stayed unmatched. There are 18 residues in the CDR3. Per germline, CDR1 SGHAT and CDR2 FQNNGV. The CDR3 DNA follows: TGTGCCAGCAGCTTATCGCGACTAGCGGGACTTTACCAAGAGACCCAGTACTTC. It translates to CASSLSRLAGLYQETQYF.

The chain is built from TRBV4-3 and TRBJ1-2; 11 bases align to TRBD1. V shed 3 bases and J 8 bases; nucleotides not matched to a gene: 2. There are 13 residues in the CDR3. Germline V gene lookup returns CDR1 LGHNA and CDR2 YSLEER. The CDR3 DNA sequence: TGCGCCAGCAGCCACAGGACAGGGGGCGGCTACACCTTC. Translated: CASSHRTGGGYTF.

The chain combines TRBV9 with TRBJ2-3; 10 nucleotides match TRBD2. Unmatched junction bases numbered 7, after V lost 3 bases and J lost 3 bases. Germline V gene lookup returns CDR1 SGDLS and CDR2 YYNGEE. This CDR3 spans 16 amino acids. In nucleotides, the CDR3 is TGTGCCAGCAGCGGAAGCGGGGGGGCAGGAACAGATACGCAGTATTTT. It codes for CASSGSGGAGTDTQYF.

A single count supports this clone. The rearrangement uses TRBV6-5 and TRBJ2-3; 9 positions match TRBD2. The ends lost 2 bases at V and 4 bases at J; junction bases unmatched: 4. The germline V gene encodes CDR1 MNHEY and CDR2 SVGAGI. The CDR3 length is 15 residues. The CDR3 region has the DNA TGTGCCAGCAGTTACGGGCGGGGGGGCCCAGATACGCAGTATTTT. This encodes CASSYGRGGPDTQYF.

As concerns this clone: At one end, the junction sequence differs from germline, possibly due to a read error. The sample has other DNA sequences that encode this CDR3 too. The CDR3 DNA sequence: TGCGCCAGCAGCTTGGGTGATAACAGGGGCAATCAGCCACAGCATTTT. Protein product: CASSLGDNRGNQPQHF. The chain uses TRBV5-1 and TRBJ1-5, with TRBD1 matching over 7 bases. This CDR3 contains 16 residues. Germline-derived CDR1 and CDR2 are SGHRS and YFSETQ. The complete variable domain, with remaining parts taken from reference TRBV5-1 and TRBJ1-5, reads KAGVTQTPRYLIKTRGQQVTLSCSPISGHRSVSWYQQTPGQGLQFLFEYFSETQRNKGNFPGRFSGRQFSNSRSEMNVSTLELGDSALYLCASSLGDNRGNQPQHFGDGTRLSIL.

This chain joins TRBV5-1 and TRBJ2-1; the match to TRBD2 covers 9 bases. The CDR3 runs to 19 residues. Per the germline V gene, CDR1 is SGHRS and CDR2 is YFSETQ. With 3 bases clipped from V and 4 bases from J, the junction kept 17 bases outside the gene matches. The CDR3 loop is CASSSPPLRSGGSYNEQFF. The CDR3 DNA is TGCGCCAGCAGCTCCCCCCCCCTCCGAAGCGGGGGGTCGTACAATGAGCAGTTCTTC. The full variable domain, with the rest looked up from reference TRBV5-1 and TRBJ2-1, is KAGVTQTPRYLIKTRGQQVTLSCSPISGHRSVSWYQQTPGQGLQFLFEYFSETQRNKGNFPGRFSGRQFSNSRSEMNVSTLELGDSALYLCASSSPPLRSGGSYNEQFFGPGTRLTVL.

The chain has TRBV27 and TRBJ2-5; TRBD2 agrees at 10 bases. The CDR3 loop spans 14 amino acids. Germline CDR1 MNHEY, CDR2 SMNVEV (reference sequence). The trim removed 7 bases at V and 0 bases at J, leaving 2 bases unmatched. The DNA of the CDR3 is TGTGCCAGCAAACTAGCGGGGTACCAAGAGACCCAGTACTTC. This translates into CASKLAGYQETQYF.

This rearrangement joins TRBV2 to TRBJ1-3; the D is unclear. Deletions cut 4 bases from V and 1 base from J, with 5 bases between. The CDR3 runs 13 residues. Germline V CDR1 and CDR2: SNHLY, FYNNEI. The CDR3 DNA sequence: TGTGCCAGCAGTGCAGGTTCTGGAAACACCATATATTTT. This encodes CASSAGSGNTIYF.

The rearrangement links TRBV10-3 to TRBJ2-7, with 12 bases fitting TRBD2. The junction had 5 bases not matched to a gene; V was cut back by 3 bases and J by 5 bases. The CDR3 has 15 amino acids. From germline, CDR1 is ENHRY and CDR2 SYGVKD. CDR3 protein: CAISERLAGVHEQYF. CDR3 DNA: TGTGCCATCAGTGAAAGACTAGCGGGGGTCCACGAGCAGTACTTC.

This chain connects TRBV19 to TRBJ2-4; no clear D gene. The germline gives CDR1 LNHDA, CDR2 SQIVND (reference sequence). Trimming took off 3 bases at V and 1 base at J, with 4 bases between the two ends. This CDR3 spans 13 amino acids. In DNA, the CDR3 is TGTGCCAGTAGTATGGGGGCCAAAAACATTCAGTACTTC. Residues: CASSMGAKNIQYF.

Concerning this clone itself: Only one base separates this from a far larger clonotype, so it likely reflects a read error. The CDR3 spells CASSWTGGYEQYF. As DNA, the CDR3 is TGTGCCAGCAGCTGGACAGGGGGCTACGAGCAGTACTTC. The chain uses TRBV5-6 and TRBJ2-7, with TRBD1 matching 10 bases. Per germline, CDR1 SGHDT and CDR2 YYEEEE. This CDR3 is 13 amino acids long. V lost 3 bases, J lost 3 bases, and 0 bases stayed unmatched.

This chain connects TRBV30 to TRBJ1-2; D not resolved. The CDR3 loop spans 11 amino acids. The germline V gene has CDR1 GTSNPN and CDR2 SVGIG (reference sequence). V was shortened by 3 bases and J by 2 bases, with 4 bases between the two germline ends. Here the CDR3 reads CAWRTNYGYTF. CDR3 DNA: TGTGCCTGGAGGACAAACTATGGCTACACCTTC.

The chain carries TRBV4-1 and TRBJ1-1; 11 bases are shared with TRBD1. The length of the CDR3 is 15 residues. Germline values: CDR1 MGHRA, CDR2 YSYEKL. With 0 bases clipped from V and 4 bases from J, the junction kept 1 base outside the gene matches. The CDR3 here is CASSQDGTGGTEAFF. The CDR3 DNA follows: TGCGCCAGCAGCCAAGATGGGACAGGGGGCACTGAAGCTTTCTTT.

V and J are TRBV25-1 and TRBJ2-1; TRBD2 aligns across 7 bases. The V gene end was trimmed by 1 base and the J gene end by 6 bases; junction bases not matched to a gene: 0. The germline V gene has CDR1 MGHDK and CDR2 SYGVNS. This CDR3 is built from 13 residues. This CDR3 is CASSEWGGNEQFF. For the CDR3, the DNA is TGTGCCAGCAGTGAATGGGGGGGCAATGAGCAGTTCTTC.

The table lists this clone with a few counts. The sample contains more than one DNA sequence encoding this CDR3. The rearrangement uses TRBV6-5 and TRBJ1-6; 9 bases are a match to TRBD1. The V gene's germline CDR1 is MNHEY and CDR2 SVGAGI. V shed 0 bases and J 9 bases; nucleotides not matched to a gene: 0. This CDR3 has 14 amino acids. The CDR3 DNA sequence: TGTGCCAGCAGTTACTCGACAGGGGGTTCACCCCTCCACTTT. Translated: CASSYSTGGSPLHF.

The CDR3 DNA follows: TGTGCCAGCAGCGTAGGAAGCGGGGCCTCCTACGAGCAGTACTTC. Its protein product is CASSVGSGASYEQYF. The chain combines TRBV9 with TRBJ2-7; 7 bases match TRBD2. The CDR3 contains 15 residues. The V gene's germline CDR1 is SGDLS and CDR2 YYNGEE. Trimming removed 0 bases from V and 0 bases from J; junction bases left unmatched: 3. Supplemented by reference TRBV9 and TRBJ2-7, the full variable domain reads DSGVTQTPKHLITATGQRVTLRCSPRSGDLSVYWYQQSLDQGLQFLIQYYNGEERAKGNILERFSAQQFPDLHSELNLSSLELGDSALYFCASSVGSGASYEQYFGPGTRLTVT.

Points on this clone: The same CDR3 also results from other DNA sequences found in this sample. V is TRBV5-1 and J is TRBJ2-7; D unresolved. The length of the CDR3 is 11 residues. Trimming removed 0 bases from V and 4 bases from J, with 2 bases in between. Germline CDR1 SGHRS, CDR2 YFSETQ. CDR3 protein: CASSLGYEQYF. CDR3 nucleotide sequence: TGCGCCAGCAGCTTGGGATACGAGCAGTACTTC. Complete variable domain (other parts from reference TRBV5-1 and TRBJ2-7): KAGVTQTPRYLIKTRGQQVTLSCSPISGHRSVSWYQQTPGQGLQFLFEYFSETQRNKGNFPGRFSGRQFSNSRSEMNVSTLELGDSALYLCASSLGYEQYFGPGTRLTVT.

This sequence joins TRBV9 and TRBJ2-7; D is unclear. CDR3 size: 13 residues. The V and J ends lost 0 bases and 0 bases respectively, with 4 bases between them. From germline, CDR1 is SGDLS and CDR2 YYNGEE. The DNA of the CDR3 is TGTGCCAGCAGCGTAGTAGTCTCCTACGAGCAGTACTTC. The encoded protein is CASSVVVSYEQYF.

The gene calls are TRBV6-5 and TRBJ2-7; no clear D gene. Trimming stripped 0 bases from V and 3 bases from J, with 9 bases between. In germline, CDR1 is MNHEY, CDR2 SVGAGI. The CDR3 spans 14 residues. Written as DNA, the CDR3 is TGTGCCAGCAGTTACTCTGCAGGATACTACGAGCAGTACTTC. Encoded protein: CASSYSAGYYEQYF.

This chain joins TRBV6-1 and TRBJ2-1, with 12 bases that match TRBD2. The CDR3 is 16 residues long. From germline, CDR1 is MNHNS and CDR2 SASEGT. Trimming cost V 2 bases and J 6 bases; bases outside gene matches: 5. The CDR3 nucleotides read TGTGCCAGCAGTGAACGGCTAGCGGGGGGGCCCAATGAGCAGTTCTTC. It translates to CASSERLAGGPNEQFF.

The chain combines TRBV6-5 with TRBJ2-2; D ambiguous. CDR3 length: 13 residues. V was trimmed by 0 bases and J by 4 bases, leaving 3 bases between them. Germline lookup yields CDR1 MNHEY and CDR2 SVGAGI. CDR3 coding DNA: TGTGCCAGCAGTTACTCGGGCACCGGGGAGCTGTTTTTT. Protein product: CASSYSGTGELFF.

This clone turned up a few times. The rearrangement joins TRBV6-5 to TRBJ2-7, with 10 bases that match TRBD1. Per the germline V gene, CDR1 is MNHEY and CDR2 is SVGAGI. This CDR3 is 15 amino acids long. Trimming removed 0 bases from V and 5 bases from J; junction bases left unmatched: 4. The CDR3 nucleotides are TGTGCCAGCAGTTACTCGGGACAGGGGAGGGACGAGCAGTACTTC. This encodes CASSYSGQGRDEQYF.